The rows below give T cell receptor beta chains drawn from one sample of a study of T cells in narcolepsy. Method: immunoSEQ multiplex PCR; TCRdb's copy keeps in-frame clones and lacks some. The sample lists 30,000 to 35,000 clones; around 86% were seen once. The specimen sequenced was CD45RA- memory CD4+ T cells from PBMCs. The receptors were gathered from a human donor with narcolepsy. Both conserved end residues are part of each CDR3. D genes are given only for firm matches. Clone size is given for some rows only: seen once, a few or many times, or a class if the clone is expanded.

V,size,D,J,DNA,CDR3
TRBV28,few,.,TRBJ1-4,TGTGCCAGCAGTTTATTTCGCAGCTTTAATGAAAAACTGTTTTTT,CASSLFRSFNEKLFF
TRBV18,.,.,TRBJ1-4,TGTGCCAGCCATGCGGACCGCGAAAAACTGTTTTTT,CASHADREKLFF
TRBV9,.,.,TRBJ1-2,TGTGCCAGCAGCGTAGAGGGCAGAGCCTCTAACTATGGCTACACCTTC,CASSVEGRASNYGYTF
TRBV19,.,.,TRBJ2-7,TGTGCCAGTAGTATACAAGGGTCCTCTTACACCTACGAGCAGTACTTC,CASSIQGSSYTYEQYF
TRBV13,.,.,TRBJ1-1,TGTGCCAGCAGCTTATCCCGAAACACTGAAGCTTTCTTT,CASSLSRNTEAFF
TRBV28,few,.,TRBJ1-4,TGTGCCAGCAGTTTGGGAGGGCCTAATGAAAAACTGTTTTTT,CASSLGGPNEKLFF
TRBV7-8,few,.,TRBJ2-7,TGTGCCAGCAGCCTCAACCCGGCCAGGGGAAGCTCCTACGAGCAGTACTTC,CASSLNPARGSSYEQYF
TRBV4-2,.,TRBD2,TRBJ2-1,TGTGCCAGCAGCACACGCGGGAGCCACAATGAGCAGTTCTTC,CASSTRGSHNEQFF
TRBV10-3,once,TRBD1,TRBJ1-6,TGTGCCAGCGAGACAGGGGATGGTTCACCCCTCCACTTT,CASETGDGSPLHF
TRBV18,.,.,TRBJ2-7,TGTGCCAGCTCACCAGGGGCCTCGTACGAGCAGTACTTC,CASSPGASYEQYF
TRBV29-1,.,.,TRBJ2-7,TGCAGCGTTGAAGACCAGCTAAAGCAGTACTTC,CSVEDQLKQYF
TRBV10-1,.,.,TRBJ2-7,TGCGCCAGTAGTCAGTTCTCCTACGAGCAGTACTTC,CASSQFSYEQYF
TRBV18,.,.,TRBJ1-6,TGTGCCAGCTCACTTACCGGGACGCTTCAATCACCCCTCCACTTT,CASSLTGTLQSPLHF
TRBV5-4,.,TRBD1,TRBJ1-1,TGTGCCAGCAGCTATGACAGGGACACTGAAGCTTTCTTT,CASSYDRDTEAFF
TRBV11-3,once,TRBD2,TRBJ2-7,TGTGCCAGCAGCCCCGGGCCAGCGGGAGACATCTACGAGCAGTACTTC,CASSPGPAGDIYEQYF
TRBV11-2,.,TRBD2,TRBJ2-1,TGTGCCAGCAGCTTAGATTTGGCGGGAGGGGGCTACAATGAGCAGTTCTTC,CASSLDLAGGGYNEQFF
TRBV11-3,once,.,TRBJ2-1,TGTGCCAGCAGCACGGGACTTGGGAACAATGAGCAGTTCTTC,CASSTGLGNNEQFF
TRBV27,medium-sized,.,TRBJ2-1,TGTGCCAGCAGCCGCTCATTCAATGAGCAGTTCTTC,CASSRSFNEQFF
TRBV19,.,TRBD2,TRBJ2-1,TGTGCCAGTAGTATGTTTGGACTAGCGGGGAATGAGCAGTTCTTC,CASSMFGLAGNEQFF
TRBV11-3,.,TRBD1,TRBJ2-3,TGTGCCAGCAGCGATGGAAGGGGGCGACTACGGCCGTATTTT,CASSDGRGRLRPYF
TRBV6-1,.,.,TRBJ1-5,TGTGCCAGCAAATTAAGACACAATCAGCCCCAGCATTTT,CASKLRHNQPQHF
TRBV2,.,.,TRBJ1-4,TGTGCCACGACACGGACCCCCGGGGTTCCAAATGAAAAACTGTTTTTT,CATTRTPGVPNEKLFF
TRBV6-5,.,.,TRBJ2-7,TGTGCCAGCAGTGAACTCCGTTACGAGCAGTACTTC,CASSELRYEQYF
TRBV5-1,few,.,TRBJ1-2,TGCGCCAGCAGCGTATCCGGAACAGGTGATGGCTACACCTTC,CASSVSGTGDGYTF
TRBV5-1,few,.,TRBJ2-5,TGCGCCAGCAATCGCGGGATACCCCAAGAGACCCAGTACTTC,CASNRGIPQETQYF
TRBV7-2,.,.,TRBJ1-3,TGTGCCAGCAGCTTCGGATTAGGGACTGGAAACACCATATATTTT,CASSFGLGTGNTIYF
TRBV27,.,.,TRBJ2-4,TGTGCCAGCAGTTTACGAGGGAAAGAAACCAAAAACATTCAGTACTTC,CASSLRGKETKNIQYF
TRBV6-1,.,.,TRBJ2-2,TGTGCCAGCACTCAGGGTCGAGGAACCGGGGAGCTGTTTTTT,CASTQGRGTGELFF
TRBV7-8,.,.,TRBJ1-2,TGTGCCAGCAGCCCTCGAGACAGCAATGGCTACACCTTC,CASSPRDSNGYTF
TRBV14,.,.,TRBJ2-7,TGTGCCAGCAGCCAAGTGAGACCGGGGGAGCAGTACTTC,CASSQVRPGEQYF
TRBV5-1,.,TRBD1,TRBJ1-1,TGCGCCAGCAGACCCCGACAGGGGGCTAACACTGAAGCTTTCTTT,CASRPRQGANTEAFF
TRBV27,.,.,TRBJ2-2,TGTGCCAGCAGCATAGCGACGGGACTTAGAAACACCGGGGAGCTGTTTTTT,CASSIATGLRNTGELFF
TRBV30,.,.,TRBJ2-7,TGTGCCTGGAGTGTTGAGTACAGGGCCTCCTACGAGCAGTACTTC,CAWSVEYRASYEQYF